The TCR beta chain described here comes from a study of T cell repertoires in cytomegalovirus infection. This clonotype was counted ten times or more. The antigen remains undetermined. Broader study findings: Cumulative public TCR beta family frequency identified CMV carriers with the relevant HLA.

TCRdb itself ran the reads through MiXCR, one entry per CDR3 protein. The repertoire holds 250,000 to 400,000 distinct CDR3 sequences, 25% seen once, with approximately 12% in the top ten. The sample in question was cultured PBMCs, obtained from culture after CMV antigen stimulation. This TCR was sampled from a human donor in good health (CMV status not recorded). Some clones in this sample may be carry-over from other donors' samples.

CDR3: CASSKRSGAGPGDTQYF. DNA for the CDR3: TGTGCCAGCAGTAAAAGGTCGGGGGCAGGGCCCGGAGATACGCAGTATTTT. The rearrangement uses TRBV7-2 and TRBJ2-3; D possibly matches TRBD1 or TRBD2 (6 bases each). The germline V and J ends were trimmed by 6 bases and 5 bases, with 24 bases remaining between them. CDR1 and CDR2 from the germline V gene are SGHTA and FQGNSA. This CDR3 has 17 amino acids.